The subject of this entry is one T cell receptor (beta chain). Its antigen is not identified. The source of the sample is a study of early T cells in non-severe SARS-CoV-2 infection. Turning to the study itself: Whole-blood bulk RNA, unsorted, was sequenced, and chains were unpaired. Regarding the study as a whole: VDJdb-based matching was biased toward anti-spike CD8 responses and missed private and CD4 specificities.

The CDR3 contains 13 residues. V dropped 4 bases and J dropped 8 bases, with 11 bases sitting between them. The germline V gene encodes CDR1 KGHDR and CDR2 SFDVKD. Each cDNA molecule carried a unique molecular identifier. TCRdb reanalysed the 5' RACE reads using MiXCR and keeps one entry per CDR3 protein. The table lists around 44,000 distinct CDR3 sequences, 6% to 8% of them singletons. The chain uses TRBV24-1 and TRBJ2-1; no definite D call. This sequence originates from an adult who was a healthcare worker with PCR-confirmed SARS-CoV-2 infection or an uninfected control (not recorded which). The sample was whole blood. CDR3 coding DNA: TGTGCCACCAGTGACCCAAAAGCGCATGAGCAGTTCTTC. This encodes CATSDPKAHEQFF.